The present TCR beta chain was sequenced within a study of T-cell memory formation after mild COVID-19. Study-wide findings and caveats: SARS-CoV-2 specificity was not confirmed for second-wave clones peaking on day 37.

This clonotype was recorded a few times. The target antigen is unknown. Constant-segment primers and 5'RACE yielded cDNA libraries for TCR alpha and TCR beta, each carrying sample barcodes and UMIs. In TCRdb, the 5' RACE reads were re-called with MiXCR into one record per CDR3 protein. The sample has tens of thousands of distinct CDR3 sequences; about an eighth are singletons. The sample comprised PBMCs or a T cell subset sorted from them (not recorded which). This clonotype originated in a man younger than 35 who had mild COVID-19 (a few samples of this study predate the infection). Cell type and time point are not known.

Here the CDR3 reads CASSYNRGREQYF. CDR3 sequence (DNA): TGTGCCAGCAGTTACAACAGGGGGCGCGAGCAGTACTTC. This rearrangement joins TRBV6-2 or TRBV6-3 to TRBJ2-7; the match to TRBD1 covers 9 bases. The CDR3 sequence is 13 residues long. Germline loops: CDR1 MNHEY, CDR2 SVGEGT. V trimming: 2 bases; J trimming: 6 bases; junction bases outside the gene matches: 2.